What follows is one T cell receptor beta chain and its context. Germline lookup yields CDR1 SGDLS and CDR2 YYNGEE. The V and J ends lost 0 bases and 8 bases, in that order; junction bases with no gene match: 7. The CDR3 is made up of 15 amino acids. Source study methods: Amplification of reference gene primers was used by the study to estimate nucleated cell counts. TCRdb's table, derived via immunoSEQ multiplex PCR, lists solely in-frame clones and lacks some. The DNA gave D and trimming, while V, J and clone size come from that table. This sample has around 72,000 clones, with around 90% found just once. This record belongs to a study of blood T cell repertoires in COVID-19. Whole-study context: Samples taken during acute and convalescent COVID-19 were collected in the United States, Italy and Spain. The cDNA or gDNA used as material had been derived from T cells, B-cell-depleted T cells, or PBMCs.

The chain has TRBV9 and TRBJ2-1, with TRBD2 matching over 8 bases. Material: peripheral blood. This TCR was recovered from a human donor with active COVID-19. The donor label of this sample is uncertain. The CDR3 coding sequence is TGTGCCAGCAGCGTAGGAGTAGCGGGACGGGATGAGCAGTTCTTC. Encoded protein: CASSVGVAGRDEQFF.